Each of the 25 T cell receptor beta chains below was sequenced from the same sample in a study of lymphopenia after photon versus proton radiotherapy. TCRdb's copy holds only in-frame clones and misses some; the assay was immunoSEQ multiplex PCR. The table lists just over 25,000 clones, approximately 85% of them singletons. The sample in question was peripheral blood, obtained from a patient treated with photon-based radiotherapy. The source of these receptors is a man aged 30 to 45 with gastric cancer.

The rearrangement joins TRBV11-2 to TRBJ2-5; no firm D call. The ends were cut back, 7 bases at V and 1 base at J, with 13 bases in the middle. Germline CDR1 and CDR2: SGHAT and FQNNGV. The CDR3 is 14 residues long. The CDR3 protein is CASTDGPTQETQYF. The CDR3 DNA reads as TGTGCCAGCACCGACGGACCAACCCAAGAGACCCAGTACTTC.

The chain combines TRBV27 with TRBJ1-6; D call uncertain. The germline V gene has CDR1 MNHEY and CDR2 SMNVEV (reference sequence). The ends were cut back, 3 bases at V and 9 bases at J, with 15 bases in the middle. The CDR3 has 15 residues. In DNA form, the CDR3 reads TGTGCCAGCAGTTTCAATCGGGGTCGGGGTTCACCCCTCCACTTT. Amino acids: CASSFNRGRGSPLHF.

This chain uses TRBV4-1 with TRBJ1-4; D is unresolved. CDR3 length: 14 residues. Germline CDR1 is MGHRA and CDR2 is YSYEKL. V was trimmed by 2 bases and J by 8 bases, leaving 12 bases between them. The CDR3, as DNA: TGCGCCAGCAGCCAACAAGGGATCAAAGAAAAACTGTTTTTT. This gives the protein CASSQQGIKEKLFF.

V usage is TRBV5-5 and J usage is TRBJ1-2; weak D call: TRBD1 (5 bases). Deletions cut 0 bases from V and 5 bases from J, with 5 bases between. The CDR3 runs 12 residues. From germline, CDR1 is SGHKS and CDR2 YYEKEE (reference sequence). CDR3 sequence (DNA): TGTGCCAGCAGCTTGGGACAGTATGGCTACACCTTC. Protein: CASSLGQYGYTF.

The genes are TRBV29-1 and TRBJ2-2; D gene ambiguous. The V end was cut by 5 bases, the J end by 1 base, with 2 bases between. In germline, CDR1 is SQVTM, CDR2 ANQGSEA. CDR3 length: 11 amino acids. CDR3 in DNA: TGCAGCGTTAAGAACACCGGGGAGCTGTTTTTT. The encoded protein is CSVKNTGELFF.

The chain links TRBV11-3 to TRBJ2-5, with no clear D. CDR1 and CDR2 (germline): SGHNT, YENEEA. The CDR3 runs to 19 residues. V lost 6 bases and J lost 2, with 28 bases in between. The CDR3, as DNA: TGTGCCAGCAGTTGTTTTGGGCGTCAGAGTTTCCGGCCGCAAGAGACCCAGTACTTC. Protein product: CASSCFGRQSFRPQETQYF.

By its share, this clone is medium-sized. This rearrangement joins TRBV6-5 to TRBJ1-2; no reliable D call. The V end was cut by 8 bases, the J end by 3 bases, with 7 bases between. The CDR3 is 11 residues long. Germline CDR1 is MNHEY and CDR2 is SVGAGI. The CDR3 region has the DNA TGTGCCAGCTTCGCCCACTATGGCTACACCTTC. Its protein is CASFAHYGYTF.

The rearrangement links TRBV2 to TRBJ2-3, with 13 bases that match TRBD2. Germline assignment: CDR1 SNHLY and CDR2 FYNNEI. There are 15 residues in the CDR3. J lost 4 bases, V lost 6 bases, and 4 bases had no gene match. The CDR3 spells CASRGLAGLADTQYF. The CDR3 bases are TGTGCCAGCAGGGGACTAGCGGGGCTGGCAGATACGCAGTATTTT.

The genes are TRBV21-1 and TRBJ2-7; the D call TRBD1 from the table was never checked on the DNA. TRBV21-1 is annotated as a pseudogene. CDR3 length equals 15 residues. The CDR3 DNA follows: TGTGCCAGCAGCCACCGGGACAGCAAAGCCTACGAGCAGTACTTC. Protein sequence: CASSHRDSKAYEQYF.

V gene TRBV7-9 combines with J gene TRBJ1-3, with D hard to call. With 5 bases removed from V and 2 bases from J, the gap between germline ends came to 22 bases. The V gene's germline CDR1 is SEHNR and CDR2 FQNEAQ (reference sequence). The CDR3 covers 18 residues. The chain's CDR3 is CASSTPPLGNYAGNTIYF. CDR3 sequence (DNA): TGTGCCAGCAGCACCCCTCCGTTGGGTAACTACGCTGGAAACACCATATATTTT.

The chain employs TRBV19 and TRBJ1-1, with TRBD1 as a possible D gene (5 bases). The CDR3 is 13 amino acids. Trimming took off 10 bases at V and 5 bases at J, with 17 bases between the two ends. In germline, CDR1 is LNHDA, CDR2 SQIVND (reference sequence). The CDR3 sequence is CATTQGGNTEAFF. As DNA, the CDR3 is TGTGCCACAACGCAGGGCGGAAATACTGAAGCTTTCTTT.

This chain uses TRBV28 with TRBJ2-1; D call uncertain. V was cut by 6 bases and J by 5 bases, with 5 bases left in between. There are 11 residues in the CDR3. The germline gives CDR1 MDHEN, CDR2 SYDVKM. The DNA for the CDR3 is TGTGCCAGCAGCTTCGACAATGAGCAGTTCTTC. This encodes CASSFDNEQFF.

The CDR3 spells CASSVGVGHGYTF. The CDR3 DNA is TGTGCCAGCAGCGTAGGAGTAGGGCATGGCTACACCTTC. The rearrangement uses TRBV9 and TRBJ1-2; D not certain. Trimming shortened V by 0 bases and J by 6 bases, and 9 bases separated the two germline ends. CDR3 length: 13 amino acids. CDR1 SGDLS and CDR2 YYNGEE come from the germline V gene.

The V call is TRBV5-1, the J call TRBJ2-7; 10 positions match TRBD2. This CDR3 comprises 15 residues. Looked up from germline, CDR1 is SGHRS and CDR2 is YFSETQ. The junction had 6 bases not matched to a gene; V was cut back by 3 bases and J by 3 bases. CDR3 sequence: CASSSPSGSSYEQYF. The CDR3 DNA is TGCGCCAGCAGCTCCCCTAGCGGGAGTAGCTACGAGCAGTACTTC.

The genes are TRBV4-1 and TRBJ2-3, with D perhaps TRBD2 (5 bases). Germline V gene lookup returns CDR1 MGHRA and CDR2 YSYEKL. V was pared by 2 bases and J by 3 bases, with 9 bases between. CDR3 size: 14 residues. CDR3 DNA: TGCGCCAGCAGCCAACGTGAGGGAACAGATACGCAGTATTTT. Amino acids: CASSQREGTDTQYF.

The CDR3 loop is CASGPGNSYEQYF. DNA of the CDR3: TGTGCTAGTGGTCCCGGTAACTCCTACGAGCAGTACTTC. This chain links TRBV12-5 with TRBJ2-7, with unresolved D. Per germline, CDR1 LGHNT and CDR2 FRNRAP. Trimming cost V 5 bases and J 0 bases, with 8 bases left between them. CDR3 size: 13 residues.

CDR3 region: CASSSGQQETQYF. The DNA for the CDR3 is TGTGCCAGCAGCTCGGGACAGCAAGAGACCCAGTACTTC. The chain employs TRBV7-9 and TRBJ2-5; 7 nucleotides agree with TRBD1. The CDR3 is 13 residues long. The trim removed 4 bases at V and 2 bases at J, leaving 1 base unmatched. The germline gives CDR1 SEHNR, CDR2 FQNEAQ (reference sequence).

The J gene is TRBJ1-5, the V gene TRBV15, with D perhaps TRBD1 (5 bases). The CDR3 loop spans 14 amino acids. Trimming left V 1 base short and J 7 bases short, with 11 bases between. CDR1 is LNHNV, CDR2 YYDKDF, per germline (reference sequence). The CDR3 DNA reads as TGTGCCACCAGCAGAGCGGGGGTAAGGCAGCCCCAGCATTTT. Protein product: CATSRAGVRQPQHF.

The chain couples TRBV9 to TRBJ1-2; 9 nucleotides align to TRBD1. The CDR3 is made up of 14 amino acids. The V gene end was trimmed by 4 bases and the J gene end by 2 bases; junction bases not matched to a gene: 3. From germline, CDR1 is SGDLS and CDR2 YYNGEE. CDR3 in amino acids: CASSPGQGNYGYTF. The DNA of the CDR3 is TGTGCCAGCAGCCCGGGACAGGGCAACTATGGCTACACCTTC. Complete variable domain (other parts from reference TRBV9 and TRBJ1-2): DSGVTQTPKHLITATGQRVTLRCSPRSGDLSVYWYQQSLDQGLQFLIQYYNGEERAKGNILERFSAQQFPDLHSELNLSSLELGDSALYFCASSPGQGNYGYTFGSGTRLTVV.

The J gene is TRBJ2-7, the V gene TRBV7-3, with 7 positions matching TRBD2. The germline V gene encodes CDR1 SGHTA and CDR2 FQGTGA. There are 13 residues in the CDR3. With V trimmed by 1 base and J by 4 bases, 1 base remained unmatched. This CDR3 is CASSLSGSYEQYF. In nucleotides, the CDR3 is TGTGCCAGCAGCTTAAGCGGGAGTTACGAGCAGTACTTC.

The chain links TRBV5-6 to TRBJ2-2; TRBD1 matches 7 bases. The CDR3 has 14 amino acids. V was pared by 4 bases and J by 1 base, with 1 base of the junction left unmatched. The germline CDR1 and CDR2 sequences are SGHDT and YYEEEE. The DNA for the CDR3 is TGTGCCAGCAGCGCAGGGGGGAACACCGGGGAGCTGTTTTTT. Its protein product is CASSAGGNTGELFF.

The V call is TRBV28, the J call TRBJ2-2; tentative D call: TRBD2 (6 bases). The V end was cut by 2 bases, the J end by 1 base, with 8 bases between. The CDR3 is 15 residues long. Germline CDR1 MDHEN, CDR2 SYDVKM. For the CDR3, the DNA is TGTGCCAGCAGTTTAGTTAGCGGGAACACCGGGGAGCTGTTTTTT. Its translation: CASSLVSGNTGELFF.

The DNA of the CDR3 is TGTGCCAGCAGCTTAGGAGGGGGCGGGCAGTACTTC. Amino acids: CASSLGGGGQYF. This chain joins TRBV7-2 and TRBJ2-7, with 7 bases aligning to TRBD1. V shed 1 base, J shed 9 bases, and the junction held 3 bases outside the gene matches. In germline, CDR1 is SGHTA, CDR2 FQGNSA. This CDR3 has 12 amino acids.

The J gene is TRBJ2-7, the V gene TRBV25-1, with a weak D call TRBD1 (5 bases). Germline CDR1 is MGHDK and CDR2 is SYGVNS. Trimming pared 6 bases from V and 3 bases from J, leaving 15 bases between. There are 14 residues in the CDR3. CDR3 DNA: TGTGCCAGCAGGCCCTCAGGGTCAGTCTACGAGCAGTACTTC. This translates into CASRPSGSVYEQYF.

On this clone: The same CDR3 is also encoded by other DNA sequences in this sample. The genes are TRBV27 and TRBJ1-1; D possibly corresponds to TRBD1 (5 bases). The CDR3 sequence is 14 residues long. Germline CDR1 and CDR2: MNHEY and SMNVEV (reference sequence). The V end was cut by 3 bases, the J end by 4 bases, with 12 bases between. CDR3 protein: CASSFGQGGTEAFF. The CDR3 nucleotides read TGTGCCAGCAGTTTTGGGCAGGGCGGCACTGAAGCTTTCTTT.